The 22 T cell receptor beta chains presented below share a single source sample, sequenced in a study of fetal regulatory T cell absence and autoimmunity. The repertoire was sequenced with immunoSEQ multiplex PCR; TCRdb's copy has only in-frame clones and lacks some. The sample holds 85,000 to 100,000 clones; approximately 75% are singletons and the top ten take 2%. Sequenced material: pancreas tissue. These receptors were taken from a male donor with IPEX syndrome.

The chain employs TRBV5-6 and TRBJ2-7; 14 nucleotides align to TRBD2. Germline V gene sequence: CDR1 SGHDT, CDR2 YYEEEE. There are 15 residues in the CDR3. The junction had 7 bases not matched to a gene; V was cut back by 4 bases and J by 7 bases. CDR3 in amino acids: CASSRGLAGVREQYF. The CDR3 bases are TGTGCCAGCAGCCGGGGACTAGCGGGAGTGAGGGAGCAGTACTTC.

This clone has just a few counts. The gene calls are TRBV29-1 and TRBJ2-7, with 7 bases that match TRBD1. Germline V gene lookup returns CDR1 SQVTM and CDR2 ANQGSEA. V shed 4 bases and J 3 bases; nucleotides not matched to a gene: 6. This CDR3 is built from 13 residues. The CDR3, as DNA: TGCAGCGTTGGCCCGGGACAGAACTACGAGCAGTACTTC. Translating it yields CSVGPGQNYEQYF.

This clone has only one observation. The J gene is TRBJ1-3, the V gene TRBV6-6; TRBD1 might be the D (5 bases). The V end was cut by 2 bases, the J end by 4 bases, with 15 bases between. This CDR3 contains 16 residues. CDR1 is MNHNY, CDR2 SVGAGI, per germline (reference sequence). The CDR3 DNA is TGTGCCAGCAGTTACGCCCTGTGGGGGAGAGGAAACACCATATATTTT. Residues: CASSYALWGRGNTIYF.

This clone was picked up one time. The chain employs TRBV4-1 and TRBJ2-7; D is unclear. The V gene's germline CDR1 is MGHRA and CDR2 YSYEKL. Trimming removed 0 bases from V and 0 bases from J, with 9 bases in between. The CDR3 runs 15 residues. CDR3 DNA: TGCGCCAGCAGCCAAGATCCCCGTTACTCCTACGAGCAGTACTTC. Protein product: CASSQDPRYSYEQYF.

This clone was picked up a small number of times. This sequence joins TRBV4-3 and TRBJ2-7, with TRBD2 as a possible D gene (5 bases). The length of the CDR3 is 16 residues. The V end was cut by 4 bases, the J end by 2 bases, with 18 bases between. From germline, CDR1 is LGHNA and CDR2 YSLEER. The CDR3 is CASSLRATNPAYEQYF. In DNA form, the CDR3 reads TGCGCCAGCAGCCTCCGAGCGACTAACCCGGCCTACGAGCAGTACTTC.

Comment on this clone: Other nucleotide sequences in the sample specify the same CDR3. The chain has TRBV7-9 and TRBJ2-5; the D is unclear. The CDR3 has 12 amino acids. The germline V gene encodes CDR1 SEHNR and CDR2 FQNEAQ (reference sequence). Between the trimmed V and J ends, which lost 1 base and 4 bases, there was a span of 4 bases. The CDR3 DNA reads TGTGCCAGCAGCTTAGTGGTAGAGACCCAGTACTTC. It encodes CASSLVVETQYF.

V is TRBV29-1 and J is TRBJ1-2; D may be TRBD1 (6 bases). The length of the CDR3 is 14 residues. V was clipped by 5 bases and J by 2 bases, with 15 bases between them. Germline assignment: CDR1 SQVTM and CDR2 ANQGSEA. DNA of the CDR3: TGCAGCGTTTCAGGGGACCTCCCCAACTATGGCTACACCTTC. It translates to CSVSGDLPNYGYTF.

The V and J genes are TRBV4-3 and TRBJ2-5, with TRBD1 identical over 7 bases. Trimming took 3 bases from V and 4 from J; bases not matched to a gene: 8. The CDR3 covers 15 residues. CDR1 LGHNA and CDR2 YSLEER come from the germline V gene. Written as DNA, the CDR3 is TGCGCCAGCAGCCACGACAGGGTCGAGGGAGAGACCCAGTACTTC. The encoded protein is CASSHDRVEGETQYF.

The V and J genes are TRBV29-1 and TRBJ2-7, with 7 bases matching TRBD2. The junction had 10 bases not matched to a gene; V was cut back by 7 bases and J by 1 base. This CDR3 is 14 amino acids long. Per germline, CDR1 SQVTM and CDR2 ANQGSEA. CDR3 nucleotides: TGCAGCGCTGGGGAGGGGATGAGGTCCTACGAGCAGTACTTC. It yields the protein CSAGEGMRSYEQYF.

This clone was found once. CDR3: CASSFSGSEETQYF. The CDR3 DNA reads as TGCGCCAGCAGCTTTAGCGGGAGTGAAGAGACCCAGTACTTC. This chain uses TRBV5-1 with TRBJ2-5, with 9 positions matching TRBD2. This CDR3 spans 14 amino acids. The germline V gene has CDR1 SGHRS and CDR2 YFSETQ. Germline trimming cut 2 bases from V and 3 bases from J; bases unmatched to any gene: 2.

V gene TRBV7-2 combines with J gene TRBJ2-7; 8 bases are a match to TRBD1. The CDR3 is made up of 15 amino acids. J lost 5 bases, V lost 6 bases, and 12 bases had no gene match. The germline V gene has CDR1 SGHTA and CDR2 FQGNSA. CDR3 DNA: TGTGCCAGCAGTTCTAGGACAGGGCGGGCCAACGAGCAGTACTTC. This translates into CASSSRTGRANEQYF.

The V and J genes are TRBV5-1 and TRBJ1-1; D possibly corresponds to TRBD1 (6 bases). CDR3 size: 12 residues. Germline values: CDR1 SGHRS, CDR2 YFSETQ. Trimming removed 7 bases from V and 8 bases from J, with 15 bases in between. As DNA, the CDR3 is TGCGCCAGCGGAGGGGGGTGGGGCGAAGCTTTCTTT. Encoded protein: CASGGGWGEAFF. Looking up the rest from reference TRBV5-1 and TRBJ1-1 gives the full variable domain: KAGVTQTPRYLIKTRGQQVTLSCSPISGHRSVSWYQQTPGQGLQFLFEYFSETQRNKGNFPGRFSGRQFSNSRSEMNVSTLELGDSALYLCASGGGWGEAFFGQGTRLTVV.

In this sample, this clone turned up a few times. The V gene is TRBV9, the J gene TRBJ1-2; D is undetermined. Germline CDR1 is SGDLS and CDR2 is YYNGEE. Trimming removed 0 bases from V and 3 bases from J, with 9 bases in between. This CDR3 contains 14 residues. In nucleotides, the CDR3 is TGTGCCAGCAGCGTAGGAAGGAGGGACTATGGCTACACCTTC. Translating it yields CASSVGRRDYGYTF.

This rearrangement joins TRBV18 to TRBJ2-2, with no clear D. There are 15 residues in the CDR3. The ends were cut back, 0 bases at V and 4 bases at J, with 9 bases in the middle. The V gene's germline CDR1 is KGHSH and CDR2 LQKENI. In nucleotides, the CDR3 is TGTGCCAGCTCACCACCGTCACGCAGCACCGGGGAGCTGTTTTTT. Protein sequence: CASSPPSRSTGELFF. Supplemented by reference TRBV18 and TRBJ2-2, the full variable domain reads NAGVMQNPRHLVRRRGQEARLRCSPMKGHSHVYWYRQLPEEGLKFMVYLQKENIIDESGMPKERFSAEFPKEGPSILRIQQVVRGDSAAYFCASSPPSRSTGELFFGEGSRLTVL.

The chain combines TRBV7-6 with TRBJ2-1, with 14 nucleotides matching TRBD2. CDR1 is SGHVS and CDR2 is FNYEAQ in the germline V gene. V lost 5 bases to trimming and J lost 5 bases; unmatched junction nucleotides: 11. The CDR3 totals 18 residues. CDR3 amino acids: CASSPTSGRARVDNEQFF. The DNA of the CDR3 is TGTGCCAGCAGCCCGACTAGCGGGAGGGCCAGGGTGGACAATGAGCAGTTCTTC.

V is TRBV18 and J is TRBJ2-7, with D perhaps TRBD2 (5 bases). V dropped 3 bases and J dropped 2 bases, with 11 bases sitting between them. Germline-derived CDR1 and CDR2 are KGHSH and LQKENI. The CDR3 length is 14 residues. The DNA of the CDR3 is TGTGCCAGCTCACCGGCGACGGGGACCTACGAGCAGTACTTC. This translates into CASSPATGTYEQYF.

J is TRBJ1-5 and V is TRBV30; D call uncertain. Germline CDR1 is GTSNPN and CDR2 is SVGIG (reference sequence). The V end was cut by 3 bases, the J end by 4 bases, with 10 bases between. The CDR3 is 13 amino acids. The CDR3 nucleotides read TGTGCCTGGAGCTCGGACGGGAATCAGCCCCAGCATTTT. This codes for CAWSSDGNQPQHF.

CDR3 sequence: CASSLPGQGANEKLFF. The DNA of the CDR3 is TGCGCCAGCAGCTTGCCGGGACAGGGGGCTAATGAAAAACTGTTTTTT. The J gene is TRBJ1-4, the V gene TRBV5-1, with 11 bases aligning to TRBD1. The germline gives CDR1 SGHRS, CDR2 YFSETQ. CDR3 length: 16 amino acids. Trimming cost V 1 base and J 3 bases; bases outside gene matches: 2.

The J gene is TRBJ1-1, the V gene TRBV29-1; possibly TRBD1 for D (6 bases). This CDR3 spans 14 amino acids. Trimming stripped 4 bases from V and 5 bases from J, with 17 bases between. Germline CDR1 reads SQVTM; CDR2 reads ANQGSEA. This CDR3 reads CSVVGAGGLTEAFF. CDR3 sequence (DNA): TGCAGCGTTGTAGGGGCGGGGGGCTTAACTGAAGCTTTCTTT. The whole variable domain, remainder taken from reference TRBV29-1 and TRBJ1-1, is SAVISQKPSRDICQRGTSLTIQCQVDSQVTMMFWYRQQPGQSLTLIATANQGSEATYESGFVIDKFPISRPNLTFSTLTVSNMSPEDSSIYLCSVVGAGGLTEAFFGQGTRLTVV.

The chain has TRBV6-5 and TRBJ2-5; no reliable D call. The V gene's germline CDR1 is MNHEY and CDR2 SVGAGI. V was shortened by 0 bases and J by 0 bases, with 2 bases between the two germline ends. The CDR3 spans 13 residues. CDR3 in amino acids: CASSYSHQETQYF. CDR3 sequence (DNA): TGTGCCAGCAGTTACTCGCACCAAGAGACCCAGTACTTC.

This clone was seen once. The gene calls are TRBV18 and TRBJ1-3; D gene uncertain. CDR1 is KGHSH, CDR2 LQKENI, per germline. V lost 3 bases to trimming and J lost 0 bases, with 3 bases between them. The CDR3 totals 13 residues. CDR3 in amino acids: CASSPGSGNTIYF. CDR3 nucleotides: TGTGCCAGCTCACCCGGCTCTGGAAACACCATATATTTT.

V and J are TRBV5-1 and TRBJ2-7, with unresolved D. V was cut by 0 bases and J by 2 bases, with 9 bases left in between. This CDR3 comprises 14 residues. Germline V CDR1 and CDR2: SGHRS, YFSETQ. The CDR3 nucleotides read TGCGCCAGCAGCTTGGGACCCGAAACCTACGAGCAGTACTTC. Translation gives CASSLGPETYEQYF.